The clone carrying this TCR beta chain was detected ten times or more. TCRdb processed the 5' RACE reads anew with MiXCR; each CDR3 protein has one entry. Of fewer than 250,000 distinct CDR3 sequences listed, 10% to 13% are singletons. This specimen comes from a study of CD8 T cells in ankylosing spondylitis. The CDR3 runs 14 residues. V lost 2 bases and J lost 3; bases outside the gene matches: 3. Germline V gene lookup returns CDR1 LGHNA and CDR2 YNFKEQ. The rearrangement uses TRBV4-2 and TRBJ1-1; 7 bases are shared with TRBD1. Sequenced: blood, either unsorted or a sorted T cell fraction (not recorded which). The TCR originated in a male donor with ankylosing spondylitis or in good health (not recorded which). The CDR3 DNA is TGTGCCAGCAGCCAACCCGACAGGGACACTGAAGCTTTCTTT. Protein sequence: CASSQPDRDTEAFF.